This passage covers 18 T cell receptor beta chains from one sample sequenced in a study of shared clonotypes between healthy human individuals. Clones were sequenced by immunoSEQ multiplex PCR, and TCRdb holds only the in-frame ones, with some missing. The sample contains around 2.1 million clones, approximately 94% of which appear only once. Sequences were obtained from naive CD4+ T cells sorted from blood. Sample subset: CD45RA+ positively selected. The receptors here all came from a young man in good health.

Regarding this clone: The same CDR3 can be traced to other DNA sequences in this sample. This chain joins TRBV2 and TRBJ1-1; D gene unclear. Germline-derived CDR1 and CDR2 are SNHLY and FYNNEI. The CDR3 runs 9 residues. Trimming removed 6 bases from V and 6 bases from J, with 2 bases in between. This CDR3 reads CASRAEAFF. The CDR3 nucleotides are TGTGCCAGCAGAGCTGAAGCTTTCTTT. Looking up the rest from reference TRBV2 and TRBJ1-1 gives the full variable domain: EPEVTQTPSHQVTQMGQEVILRCVPISNHLYFYWYRQILGQKVEFLVSFYNNEISEKSEIFDDQFSVERPDGSNFTLKIRSTKLEDSAMYFCASRAEAFFGQGTRLTVV.

The chain is built from TRBV7-2 and TRBJ1-2; D is uncertain. V was clipped by 5 bases and J by 10 bases, with 17 bases between them. The CDR3 is made up of 13 amino acids. Germline CDR1 is SGHTA and CDR2 is FQGNSA. CDR3 region: CASSRYPGFDYTF. The CDR3 nucleotides read TGTGCCAGCAGCCGATACCCAGGATTCGACTACACCTTC.

This sequence joins TRBV30 and TRBJ2-5, with 9 bases matching TRBD2. This CDR3 region has 16 residues. Germline values: CDR1 GTSNPN, CDR2 SVGIG (reference sequence). V gave up 5 bases and J gave up 1 base; unmatched junction bases: 11. CDR3 amino acids: CAWSQQRLAVQETQYF. In DNA form, the CDR3 reads TGTGCCTGGTCCCAACAAAGACTAGCGGTCCAAGAGACCCAGTACTTC.

V is TRBV5-1 and J is TRBJ1-4, with D unresolved. The germline CDR1 and CDR2 sequences are SGHRS and YFSETQ. Trimming removed 5 bases at V and 5 bases at J, with 13 bases between. The CDR3 totals 14 residues. The CDR3 sequence: CASRQTTENEKLFF. The CDR3 region has the DNA TGCGCCAGCAGACAAACCACTGAGAATGAAAAACTGTTTTTT.

The rearrangement uses TRBV5-1 and TRBJ2-7; D not certain. In germline, CDR1 is SGHRS, CDR2 YFSETQ. V lost 2 bases to trimming and J lost 0 bases, with 9 bases between them. The CDR3 contains 14 residues. CDR3 loop: CASSFQDSSYEQYF. For the CDR3, the DNA is TGCGCCAGCAGCTTCCAGGATAGCTCCTACGAGCAGTACTTC. Drawing the rest from reference TRBV5-1 and TRBJ2-7, the complete variable domain is KAGVTQTPRYLIKTRGQQVTLSCSPISGHRSVSWYQQTPGQGLQFLFEYFSETQRNKGNFPGRFSGRQFSNSRSEMNVSTLELGDSALYLCASSFQDSSYEQYFGPGTRLTVT.

This rearrangement joins TRBV6-6 to TRBJ2-1; 10 bases agree with TRBD1. V was pared by 4 bases and J by 8 bases, with 11 bases of the junction left unmatched. Germline V gene lookup returns CDR1 MNHNY and CDR2 SVGAGI (reference sequence). CDR3 length equals 16 residues. CDR3 sequence reads: CASSFTPGQGIDEQFF. In DNA form, the CDR3 reads TGTGCCAGCAGTTTTACCCCGGGACAGGGGATTGATGAGCAGTTCTTC.

The gene calls are TRBV15 and TRBJ1-6; 12 bases align to TRBD1. V lost 0 bases to trimming and J lost 10 bases; unmatched junction nucleotides: 10. This CDR3 region has 18 residues. Germline lookup yields CDR1 LNHNV and CDR2 YYDKDF (reference sequence). The CDR3: CATSRERGGQGARSPLHF. In DNA form, the CDR3 reads TGTGCCACCAGCAGAGAGAGAGGGGGACAGGGGGCAAGGTCACCCCTCCACTTT.

The chain employs TRBV11-2 and TRBJ2-2, with 10 bases fitting TRBD1. The CDR3 has 14 residues. CDR1 is SGHAT and CDR2 is FQNNGV in the germline V gene. After removal of 4 bases from V and 4 bases from J, the junction contained 0 bases not matched to a gene. This CDR3 is CASSWTGGTGELFF. The CDR3 region has the DNA TGTGCCAGCAGCTGGACAGGGGGCACCGGGGAGCTGTTTTTT.

The chain is built from TRBV30 and TRBJ2-5; the D gene is possibly TRBD2 (6 bases). From germline, CDR1 is GTSNPN and CDR2 SVGIG (reference sequence). This CDR3 has 14 amino acids. Trimming stripped 5 bases from V and 4 bases from J, with 17 bases between. CDR3 loop: CAWAGTLGGETQYF. The CDR3 region has the DNA TGTGCCTGGGCTGGGACTCTTGGGGGAGAGACCCAGTACTTC. The whole variable domain, remainder taken from reference TRBV30 and TRBJ2-5, is SQTIHQWPATLVQPVGSPLSLECTVEGTSNPNLYWYRQAAGRGLQLLFYSVGIGQISSEVPQNLSASRPQDRQFILSSKKLLLSDSGFYLCAWAGTLGGETQYFGPGTRLLVL.

The chain couples TRBV5-1 to TRBJ1-2; D gene unclear. V gave up 0 bases and J gave up 7 bases, with 19 bases separating them. Germline V gene sequence: CDR1 SGHRS, CDR2 YFSETQ. The CDR3 runs to 16 residues. CDR3 sequence reads: CASSLGSAVVGGGYTF. DNA for the CDR3: TGCGCCAGCAGCTTGGGCTCAGCTGTCGTAGGTGGTGGCTACACCTTC.

V is TRBV6-5 and J is TRBJ1-6; 7 bases are a match to TRBD1. CDR1 and CDR2 (germline): MNHEY, SVGAGI. V dropped 6 bases and J dropped 10; count of bases not matched to a gene: 9. The CDR3 runs 14 residues. CDR3 loop: CASRPDRVRSPLHF. In DNA, the CDR3 is TGTGCCAGCAGACCTGACAGGGTGAGATCACCCCTCCACTTT.

This chain joins TRBV6-1 and TRBJ2-5; D is unresolved. Germline-derived CDR1 and CDR2 are MNHNS and SASEGT. Deletions cut 1 base from V and 6 bases from J, with 15 bases between. This CDR3 spans 15 amino acids. Here the CDR3 DNA reads TGTGCCAGCAGTGAAGGGATATACAGTCCTAAGACCCAGTACTTC. It is translated as CASSEGIYSPKTQYF.

The chain carries TRBV30 and TRBJ2-5; 7 bases line up with TRBD1. The V gene end was trimmed by 3 bases and the J gene end by 7 bases; junction bases not matched to a gene: 20. The V gene's germline CDR1 is GTSNPN and CDR2 SVGIG (reference sequence). This CDR3 has 17 amino acids. The CDR3 nucleotides read TGTGCCTGGAGCCGACGTAGAGGGGGCCTAACTGGTTCGACCCAGTACTTC. This encodes CAWSRRRGGLTGSTQYF.

The chain couples TRBV28 to TRBJ1-4, with D perhaps matching TRBD1 (5 bases). The germline CDR1 and CDR2 sequences are MDHEN and SYDVKM. Between the trimmed V and J ends, which lost 4 bases and 16 bases, there was a span of 19 bases. CDR3 length equals 13 residues. Here the CDR3 DNA reads TGTGCCAGCAGTTCTCGACAGTTGAGGGGTCGGTTTTTT. It translates to CASSSRQLRGRFF.

Notes on this clone: Other DNA sequences in this sample translate to the same CDR3. The chain uses TRBV20-1 and TRBJ2-7; D perhaps matches TRBD2 (7 bases). Trimming took 6 bases from V and 4 from J, leaving 10 bases between them. The germline V gene encodes CDR1 DFQATT and CDR2 SNEGSKA (reference sequence). The CDR3 covers 11 residues. The CDR3 nucleotides read TGCAGTGCGGGGGGGCCGTACGAGCAGTACTTC. Its translation is CSAGGPYEQYF.

Concerning this clone itself: Other DNA sequences within the sample encode an identical CDR3. V is TRBV6-5 and J is TRBJ2-7; 8 nucleotides line up with TRBD2. Trimming cost V 5 bases and J 4 bases; bases outside gene matches: 7. Germline CDR1 reads MNHEY; CDR2 reads SVGAGI. The CDR3 is 14 amino acids. The DNA of the CDR3 is TGTGCCAGCAGTCCGGGACTAGTAAGGTACGAGCAGTACTTC. Translating it yields CASSPGLVRYEQYF.

This clone appeared once. The chain recombines TRBV10-3 with TRBJ2-5, with TRBD1 matching 9 bases. Germline V gives CDR1 ENHRY, CDR2 SYGVKD. The CDR3 extends over 13 amino acids. V was pared by 10 bases and J by 5 bases, with 8 bases of the junction left unmatched. For the CDR3, the DNA is TGTGCCACGAGAGGGACAGGGACGGAGACCCAGTACTTC. It codes for CATRGTGTETQYF.

In DNA, the CDR3 is TGCGCCAGCAGCCCTCCCCGGACAGGGATCCAAGAGACCCAGTACTTC. Translation: CASSPPRTGIQETQYF. The V call is TRBV5-1, the J call TRBJ2-5; the match to TRBD1 covers 8 bases. With V trimmed by 4 bases and J by 1 base, 9 bases remained unmatched. Germline lookup yields CDR1 SGHRS and CDR2 YFSETQ. The CDR3 covers 16 residues.